This T cell receptor (beta chain) appears in the sequencing data of a study of T cells after yellow fever vaccination. Study summary: With SMART-Seq v4 Ultra Low Input, the fractions containing low cell numbers were prepared. General observations from the study: Post-booster repertoires again held most primary-vaccination clones (roughly 95% CD4, roughly 88% CD8).

This CDR3 is built from 12 residues. V lost 7 bases and J lost 1, with 7 bases in between. Germline assignment: CDR1 LGHNT and CDR2 FRNRAP. With respect to this clonotype: The antigen is not known.

In making TCR cDNA, 5'RACE template switching added a universal primer site and UMIs to it. TCRdb re-called the 5' RACE reads through MiXCR, storing one row per CDR3 protein. This repertoire shows about 330,000 distinct CDR3 sequences, roughly 3.9% found once; its top ten account for about 26%. The sequence derives from a man in his late teens or twenties who received the YFV17D yellow fever vaccine. The chain combines TRBV12-5 with TRBJ2-5, with D perhaps matching TRBD1 (6 bases). This material consisted of PBMCs, taken 5 days after the yellow fever booster vaccination. The CDR3 bases are TGTGCTAGTGAGGACAGCCAAGAGACCCAGTACTTC. Translated: CASEDSQETQYF.